This paragraph covers one TCR beta chain sequence. These data originate in a study of blood T cells in healthy people across ages. For the second PCR, which ran for about 7 to 11 cycles, a sample-barcoded 5' primer and a J-beta primer mix were used. TCRdb reprocessed the 5' RACE reads with MiXCR, giving one entry per CDR3 protein. The data show more than 900,000 distinct CDR3 sequences, about 29% seen once. Looked up from germline, CDR1 is LNHDA and CDR2 is SQIVND (reference sequence). The CDR3 consists of 15 residues. V was shortened by 3 bases and J by 2 bases, with 14 bases between the two germline ends. The same sample was also used in a study of T cells of mothers and their children.

The sequencing input was blood. The TCR sequence derives from a woman aged 40 to 50 in good health. The chain joins TRBV19 to TRBJ2-7; D gene uncertain. The CDR3 loop is CASSISAWQAYEQYF. The CDR3 region has the DNA TGTGCCAGTAGTATCTCGGCGTGGCAAGCCTACGAGCAGTACTTC.